Each of the 18 T cell receptor beta chains below was sequenced from the same sample in a study of identical twins. Each CDR3 protein gets one entry after TCRdb re-called the 5' RACE reads with MiXCR. This sample has 450,000 to 650,000 distinct CDR3 sequences, with 13% to 15% found just once. These data are also associated with another study on yellow fever vaccine responses in identical twins.

The sample comprised CD4+ T cells sorted from blood. The receptors here all came from a woman between 18 and 29 years old in good health.

The gene calls are TRBV5-1 and TRBJ2-2; TRBD2 might be the D (6 bases). Germline V CDR1 and CDR2: SGHRS, YFSETQ. V lost 4 bases and J lost 8, with 12 bases in between. The CDR3 consists of 13 residues. CDR3 bases: TGCGCCAGCAGCGGTCGAAGCGGGGGGGAGCTGTTTTTT. Its protein product is CASSGRSGGELFF.

This clonotype was detected only a few times. The chain uses TRBV10-3 and TRBJ1-1; D gene unclear. The CDR3 length is 13 residues. V was shortened by 11 bases and J by 0 bases, with 13 bases between the two germline ends. The V gene's germline CDR1 is ENHRY and CDR2 SYGVKD. The CDR3 protein is CAAMAAVNTEAFF. CDR3 sequence (DNA): TGTGCCGCAATGGCAGCAGTGAACACTGAAGCTTTCTTT.

There are a few counts of this clonotype. The chain combines TRBV7-2 with TRBJ2-1; a possible D gene is TRBD2 (6 bases). The CDR3 extends over 16 amino acids. The germline gives CDR1 SGHTA, CDR2 FQGNSA. V gave up 2 bases and J gave up 0 bases, with 11 bases separating them. CDR3 protein: CASSLMGGSSYNEQFF. In DNA form, the CDR3 reads TGTGCCAGCAGCTTAATGGGAGGAAGCTCCTACAATGAGCAGTTCTTC.

The V and J genes are TRBV3-1 and TRBJ2-1; weak D call: TRBD2 (6 bases). CDR3 size: 16 residues. Germline V CDR1 and CDR2: LGHDT, YNNKEL (reference sequence). V lost 1 base and J lost 0, with 10 bases in between. CDR3 DNA: TGTGCCAGCAGCCAAGCCGGCGGGGCCTCCTACAATGAGCAGTTCTTC. The encoded protein is CASSQAGGASYNEQFF.

This clonotype appeared a few times. The rearrangement links TRBV5-1 to TRBJ2-3, with 7 bases fitting TRBD1. CDR1 is SGHRS and CDR2 is YFSETQ in the germline V gene. The CDR3 runs to 16 residues. V lost 0 bases, J lost 1 base, and 5 bases stayed unmatched. The DNA for the CDR3 is TGCGCCAGCAGCTTGGATCGAGGACAGGGCACAGATACGCAGTATTTT. Translation gives CASSLDRGQGTDTQYF.

This clonotype was seen only a few times. The chain couples TRBV2 to TRBJ1-6; a weak D match, TRBD1 (6 bases). This CDR3 has 14 amino acids. V was cut by 1 base and J by 9 bases, with 10 bases left in between. The germline CDR1 and CDR2 sequences are SNHLY and FYNNEI. CDR3 region: CASSEEGVGSPLHF. The CDR3 nucleotides are TGTGCCAGCAGTGAAGAGGGGGTTGGTTCACCCCTCCACTTT. Filled out from reference TRBV2 and TRBJ1-6, the complete variable domain reads EPEVTQTPSHQVTQMGQEVILRCVPISNHLYFYWYRQILGQKVEFLVSFYNNEISEKSEIFDDQFSVERPDGSNFTLKIRSTKLEDSAMYFCASSEEGVGSPLHFGNGTRLTVT.

This clonotype was seen only a few times. V usage is TRBV29-1 and J usage is TRBJ2-3; TRBD2 agrees at 7 bases. This CDR3 is built from 13 residues. Germline-derived CDR1 and CDR2 are SQVTM and ANQGSEA. V gave up 5 bases and J gave up 4 bases; unmatched junction bases: 6. CDR3 bases: TGCAGCGTTCGAGGACTAGGGCCAGATACGCAGTATTTT. The encoded protein is CSVRGLGPDTQYF.

V and J are TRBV29-1 and TRBJ1-1, with 7 bases matching TRBD1. The CDR3 consists of 12 residues. The germline CDR1 and CDR2 sequences are SQVTM and ANQGSEA. The CDR3 nucleotides read TGCAGGGGGGGACAGTCGAACACTGAAGCTTTCTTT. The encoded protein is CRGGQSNTEAFF.

V and J are TRBV7-2 and TRBJ2-7, with D tentatively TRBD1 or TRBD2 (5 bases each). The CDR3 has 14 amino acids. Looked up from germline, CDR1 is SGHTA and CDR2 is FQGNSA. V shed 5 bases and J shed 3 bases, with 14 bases lying between them. The CDR3 protein is CASSPPGAFYEQYF. The CDR3 DNA follows: TGTGCCAGCAGCCCCCCCGGGGCCTTCTACGAGCAGTACTTC.

This clonotype was seen a handful of times. This chain links TRBV5-1 with TRBJ2-5; 9 nucleotides agree with TRBD2. The CDR3 length is 14 residues. V dropped 5 bases and J dropped 4; count of bases not matched to a gene: 6. Looked up from germline, CDR1 is SGHRS and CDR2 is YFSETQ. CDR3 amino acids: CASSIAGDGETQYF. CDR3 DNA: TGCGCCAGCAGTATAGCGGGAGATGGAGAGACCCAGTACTTC.

This clonotype was seen more than once but under ten times. The V gene is TRBV5-1, the J gene TRBJ2-2; D tentatively fits TRBD1 or TRBD2 (5 bases each). The CDR3 covers 16 residues. The ends were cut back, 2 bases at V and 3 bases at J, with 14 bases in the middle. The germline V gene has CDR1 SGHRS and CDR2 YFSETQ. In DNA, the CDR3 is TGCGCCAGCAGCTTTCGGGGCCCGTCAGACACCGGGGAGCTGTTTTTT. It codes for CASSFRGPSDTGELFF.

This clonotype was seen only a few times. The genes are TRBV25-1 and TRBJ2-5, with D unclear. Trimming shortened V by 7 bases and J by 5 bases, and 11 bases separated the two germline ends. The V gene's germline CDR1 is MGHDK and CDR2 SYGVNS. The CDR3 is 12 residues long. The CDR3 spells CASTGLLETQYF. Written as DNA, the CDR3 is TGTGCCAGCACCGGCCTACTGGAGACCCAGTACTTC.

This clonotype was seen a few times. The rearrangement joins TRBV20-1 to TRBJ2-7, with a possible D match to TRBD2 (6 bases). Germline CDR1 reads DFQATT; CDR2 reads SNEGSKA (reference sequence). CDR3 length: 15 residues. Trimming pared 0 bases from V and 2 bases from J, leaving 14 bases between. CDR3 loop: CSARDPLSGAYEQYF. DNA of the CDR3: TGCAGTGCTAGAGATCCTTTGTCGGGAGCCTACGAGCAGTACTTC.

The chain has TRBV7-9 and TRBJ2-1; 10 bases match TRBD2. Trimming removed 2 bases from V and 7 bases from J; junction bases left unmatched: 11. The CDR3 is 17 residues long. CDR1 is SEHNR, CDR2 FQNEAQ, per germline (reference sequence). CDR3 in DNA: TGTGCCAGCAGCTTACCTCCTCTAGCGGGAGCGGGGAATGAGCAGTTCTTC. Its translation is CASSLPPLAGAGNEQFF.

This clonotype has just a few counts. The chain links TRBV5-1 to TRBJ2-5; D is undetermined. V lost 0 bases to trimming and J lost 3 bases, with 12 bases between them. The CDR3 has 15 amino acids. Germline V gene sequence: CDR1 SGHRS, CDR2 YFSETQ. The DNA for the CDR3 is TGCGCCAGCAGCTTGGCAACCGGACCTGAAGAGACCCAGTACTTC. As protein: CASSLATGPEETQYF.

The table lists this clonotype with a few counts. V gene TRBV20-1 combines with J gene TRBJ2-5, with a tentative D call TRBD1 (5 bases). The length of the CDR3 is 13 residues. From germline, CDR1 is DFQATT and CDR2 SNEGSKA (reference sequence). The V end was cut by 2 bases, the J end by 2 bases, with 9 bases between. Written as DNA, the CDR3 is TGCAGTGCTAGACAGGGTGCTCAAGAGACCCAGTACTTC. It translates to CSARQGAQETQYF.

The chain employs TRBV10-3 and TRBJ1-5; D gene ambiguous. The CDR3 loop spans 14 amino acids. With 3 bases removed from V and 6 bases from J, the gap between germline ends came to 12 bases. Per germline, CDR1 ENHRY and CDR2 SYGVKD. CDR3 residues: CAISEGVLSQPQHF. The CDR3 DNA follows: TGTGCCATCAGTGAAGGAGTCCTGAGTCAGCCCCAGCATTTT.

The table lists this clonotype with a count of one. J is TRBJ2-1 and V is TRBV12-3 or TRBV12-4; D may match TRBD1 or TRBD2 (5 bases each). The V and J ends lost 5 bases and 2 bases respectively, with 13 bases between them. This CDR3 is built from 15 residues. CDR3 sequence: CASSTGTLTYNEQFF. Here the CDR3 DNA reads TGTGCCAGCAGTACCGGGACCCTAACCTACAATGAGCAGTTCTTC.